This T cell receptor beta chain was captured by sequencing in a study of blood T cell repertoires in COVID-19. The table came from immunoSEQ multiplex PCR; TCRdb's copy has only in-frame clones and leaves some out. The data show approximately 150,000 clones, with more than 70% seen just once and approximately 5.4% held by the top ten. With 6 bases clipped from V and 2 bases from J, the junction kept 8 bases outside the gene matches. Germline CDR1 MNHEY, CDR2 SMNVEV (reference sequence). This CDR3 comprises 16 residues. Sequenced sample: PBMCs or T cells enriched from blood (not recorded which). The chain carries TRBV27 and TRBJ2-2, with TRBD1 matching over 8 bases. This TCR was sampled from a man aged 40-55 years who had recovered from COVID-19. This CDR3 reads CASSPGQGYNTGELFF. The DNA of the CDR3 is TGTGCCAGCAGCCCAGGACAGGGCTATAACACCGGGGAGCTGTTTTTT.